These T cell receptor beta chains were read from a single sample in a study of blood T cell repertoires in COVID-19. Generated by immunoSEQ multiplex PCR, the TCRdb table keeps only in-frame clones and is missing some. Among about 39,000 clones, more than 80% were seen once, and the ten largest hold about 4.1%. The source material was peripheral blood. Receptors were obtained from a man in his fifties or sixties with acute or convalescent COVID-19. Both conserved end residues are part of each CDR3. Fields, in order: J gene, clone size, D gene, V gene, CDR3 protein, CDR3 DNA. A D gene is named only where the DNA matches it firmly. The size field is filled for only some rows; it gives once, few, many or a size class.

j_gene: TRBJ2-4
abundance: NA
d_gene: NA
v_gene: TRBV1
CDR3aa: CTSSPGRGRNLAKNIQYF
CDR3nt: TGCACCAGCAGCCCCGGCAGGGGCCGAAATCTAGCCAAAAACATTCAGTACTTC

j_gene: TRBJ1-1
abundance: NA
d_gene: NA
v_gene: TRBV28
CDR3aa: CATQGFSNTEAFF
CDR3nt: TGTGCCACCCAGGGGTTTTCGAACACTGAAGCTTTCTTT

j_gene: TRBJ2-5
abundance: few
d_gene: NA
v_gene: TRBV2
CDR3aa: CASKGPAGQETQYF
CDR3nt: TGTGCCAGCAAGGGGCCAGCGGGCCAAGAGACCCAGTACTTC

j_gene: TRBJ2-5
abundance: NA
d_gene: NA
v_gene: TRBV3-1/TRBV3-2
CDR3aa: CASSQSGSGAETQYF
CDR3nt: TGTGCCAGCAGCCAATCAGGTAGCGGAGCAGAGACCCAGTACTTC

j_gene: TRBJ1-3
abundance: NA
d_gene: TRBD1
v_gene: TRBV11-2
CDR3aa: CASSLPSGGSGNTIYF
CDR3nt: TGTGCCAGCAGCCTCCCATCAGGGGGGTCTGGAAACACCATATATTTT

j_gene: TRBJ1-4
abundance: NA
d_gene: NA
v_gene: TRBV5-4
CDR3aa: CASSYSLEKLFF
CDR3nt: TGTGCCAGCAGCTACAGCCTTGAAAAACTGTTTTTT

j_gene: TRBJ1-2
abundance: NA
d_gene: NA
v_gene: TRBV11-1
CDR3aa: CASSFGGGYTF
CDR3nt: TGTGCCAGCAGCTTCGGGGGTGGCTACACCTTC

j_gene: TRBJ2-3
abundance: NA
d_gene: TRBD2
v_gene: TRBV5-1
CDR3aa: CASSPGLAGGTDTQYF
CDR3nt: TGCGCCAGCAGCCCCGGACTAGCGGGAGGCACAGATACGCAGTATTTT

j_gene: TRBJ2-2
abundance: NA
d_gene: TRBD2
v_gene: TRBV7-9
CDR3aa: CASSLGLALTGELFF
CDR3nt: TGTGCCAGCAGCCTAGGACTAGCGCTCACCGGGGAGCTGTTTTTT

j_gene: TRBJ2-1
abundance: NA
d_gene: NA
v_gene: TRBV20-1
CDR3aa: CSASRAGEQFF
CDR3nt: TGCAGTGCTAGTCGAGCGGGTGAGCAGTTCTTC

j_gene: TRBJ2-7
abundance: NA
d_gene: NA
v_gene: TRBV15
CDR3aa: CATSRKGGGAKIYEQYF
CDR3nt: TGTGCCACCAGCAGAAAGGGTGGGGGCGCAAAGATCTACGAGCAGTACTTC

j_gene: TRBJ2-5
abundance: NA
d_gene: TRBD1
v_gene: TRBV5-1
CDR3aa: CASSSRTGGTGETQYF
CDR3nt: TGCGCCAGCAGCAGCCGGACAGGGGGTACAGGAGAGACCCAGTACTTC

j_gene: TRBJ2-7
abundance: NA
d_gene: TRBD1
v_gene: TRBV6-1
CDR3aa: CASSEQGAGYEQYF
CDR3nt: TGTGCCAGCAGTGAACAGGGGGCGGGCTACGAGCAGTACTTC

j_gene: TRBJ2-1
abundance: NA
d_gene: NA
v_gene: TRBV1
CDR3aa: CTSSRRIEQFF
CDR3nt: TGCACCAGCAGTCGTAGAATTGAGCAGTTCTTC

j_gene: TRBJ2-3
abundance: NA
d_gene: NA
v_gene: TRBV4-3
CDR3aa: CASSQDRASASADTQYF
CDR3nt: TGCGCCAGCAGCCAAGATAGGGCTAGCGCGTCTGCAGATACGCAGTATTTT

j_gene: TRBJ1-3
abundance: NA
d_gene: NA
v_gene: TRBV7-8
CDR3aa: CASSTVNSGNTIYF
CDR3nt: TGTGCCAGCTCGACAGTGAACTCTGGAAACACCATATATTTT